Below are 31 T cell receptor beta chains sequenced from a single sample in a study of cytomegalovirus exposure and HLA in healthy donors. With 60 Vbeta and 13 Jbeta primers, the PCR was carried out. Data came from immunoSEQ multiplex PCR; TCRdb stores just in-frame clones and leaves some out. The sample lists 180,000 or so clones, around 77% occurring once. Sequences were obtained from PBMCs. All receptors come from a woman in her thirties in good health and CMV-seropositive.

A few counts support this clone. The rearrangement uses TRBV7-9 and TRBJ1-2; no clear D. The CDR3 sequence is 13 residues long. V shed 2 bases and J shed 4 bases, with 8 bases lying between them. Germline CDR1 and CDR2: SEHNR and FQNEAQ (reference sequence). This CDR3 is CASSLLPGYGYTF. As DNA, the CDR3 is TGTGCCAGCAGCTTACTACCAGGCTATGGCTACACCTTC.

The chain employs TRBV27 and TRBJ1-6, with a weak D call TRBD1 (5 bases). The CDR3 extends over 13 amino acids. Germline CDR1 reads MNHEY; CDR2 reads SMNVEV (reference sequence). V was trimmed by 3 bases and J by 7 bases, leaving 7 bases between them. The DNA for the CDR3 is TGTGCCAGCAGTTTCTCAGGGAATTCACCCCTCCACTTT. It yields the protein CASSFSGNSPLHF.

The genes are TRBV30 and TRBJ1-2; D is possibly TRBD1 (5 bases). The germline V gene has CDR1 GTSNPN and CDR2 SVGIG (reference sequence). The CDR3 extends over 12 amino acids. Trimming removed 2 bases at V and 6 bases at J, with 10 bases between. CDR3 bases: TGTGCCTGGAGTTCGGACATCAATGGCTACACCTTC. Its translation is CAWSSDINGYTF.

The rearrangement links TRBV7-2 to TRBJ2-7; TRBD1 matches at 7 bases. The germline V gene encodes CDR1 SGHTA and CDR2 FQGNSA. V lost 5 bases and J lost 5; bases outside the gene matches: 3. The CDR3 contains 12 residues. CDR3 sequence: CASSLDRDEQYF. The CDR3 DNA is TGTGCCAGCAGCCTAGACAGGGACGAGCAGTACTTC.

CDR3 region: CASSFGPSGSGLYF. In DNA, the CDR3 is TGCGCCAGCAGCTTCGGCCCTAGCGGGAGTGGGTTGTACTTC. The rearrangement joins TRBV5-1 to TRBJ2-7; 10 bases fit TRBD2. Germline V lookup: CDR1 SGHRS, CDR2 YFSETQ. The CDR3 is 14 amino acids. V shed 2 bases and J 12 bases; nucleotides not matched to a gene: 11.

The V gene is TRBV10-2, the J gene TRBJ1-2; D is unresolved. The CDR3 is 14 amino acids. Germline V lookup: CDR1 WSHSY, CDR2 SAAADI. Trimming removed 3 bases from V and 2 bases from J, with 10 bases in between. CDR3 DNA: TGCGCCAGCAGTGACGGGGTTTCGAACTATGGCTACACCTTC. Its protein is CASSDGVSNYGYTF.

The genes are TRBV10-3 and TRBJ2-1; 7 bases line up with TRBD2. The CDR3 runs 15 residues. CDR1 and CDR2 from the germline V gene are ENHRY and SYGVKD. V trimming: 4 bases; J trimming: 7 bases; junction bases outside the gene matches: 10. The CDR3 sequence: CAISVMQEGGNEQFF. In DNA form, the CDR3 reads TGTGCCATCAGTGTAATGCAAGAGGGAGGGAATGAGCAGTTCTTC.

This chain joins TRBV28 and TRBJ1-2; the match to TRBD1 covers 7 bases. V was pared by 7 bases and J by 3 bases, with 14 bases of the junction left unmatched. This CDR3 has 16 amino acids. Per the germline V gene, CDR1 is MDHEN and CDR2 is SYDVKM. The CDR3 DNA reads TGTGCCAGCACCCCCCTCAAGGGGGCAGGCGACTATGGCTACACCTTC. Residues: CASTPLKGAGDYGYTF.

The chain carries TRBV9 and TRBJ2-7; 9 bases fit TRBD1. With 2 bases clipped from V and 7 bases from J, the junction kept 10 bases outside the gene matches. The CDR3 loop spans 15 amino acids. The germline V gene encodes CDR1 SGDLS and CDR2 YYNGEE. The CDR3 bases are TGTGCCAGCAGCGTCATCGGGACAGGGATTGAAGAGCAGTACTTC. Encoded protein: CASSVIGTGIEEQYF.

The chain has TRBV7-9 and TRBJ2-7; 9 nucleotides match TRBD1. The CDR3 is 13 amino acids. The J segment lost 6 bases and the V segment lost 5 bases, leaving 5 bases of the junction unmatched. The germline V gene has CDR1 SEHNR and CDR2 FQNEAQ (reference sequence). The CDR3 here is CASSPGQGGEQYF. The DNA of the CDR3 is TGTGCCAGCAGCCCGGGACAGGGAGGCGAGCAGTACTTC.

This clone is a singleton in its sample. This rearrangement joins TRBV5-6 to TRBJ2-1; 10 nucleotides line up with TRBD1. CDR1 and CDR2 (germline): SGHDT, YYEEEE. V shed 4 bases, J shed 3 bases, and the junction held 1 base outside the gene matches. The CDR3 totals 14 residues. The CDR3 region has the DNA TGTGCCAGCAGCCGGGACAGGGGCTACAATGAGCAGTTCTTC. As protein: CASSRDRGYNEQFF.

V and J are TRBV5-1 and TRBJ2-4, with a tentative D call TRBD1 (5 bases). The CDR3 covers 20 residues. CDR1 is SGHRS, CDR2 YFSETQ, per germline. V was pared by 0 bases and J by 0 bases, with 22 bases between. CDR3 amino acids: CASSLAGGQVIPLAKNIQYF. The CDR3 nucleotides read TGCGCCAGCAGCTTGGCTGGCGGACAAGTAATACCTCTAGCCAAAAACATTCAGTACTTC.

The chain joins TRBV2 to TRBJ2-1, with D tentatively TRBD2 (7 bases). Deletions cut 6 bases from V and 2 bases from J, with 8 bases between. The CDR3 is 13 residues long. Looked up from germline, CDR1 is SNHLY and CDR2 is FYNNEI. CDR3 sequence: CASRGGAYNEQFF. The CDR3 DNA reads TGTGCCAGCAGAGGGGGGGCCTACAATGAGCAGTTCTTC.

The CDR3 region is CASSMVRGGGNQPQHF. DNA for the CDR3: TGTGCCAGTAGTATGGTTAGGGGGGGCGGCAATCAGCCCCAGCATTTT. V is TRBV19 and J is TRBJ1-5, with D possibly TRBD1 on 6 matching bases. The V and J ends lost 3 bases and 2 bases respectively, with 14 bases between them. The CDR3 has 16 amino acids. Per germline, CDR1 LNHDA and CDR2 SQIVND (reference sequence).

This sequence joins TRBV4-1 and TRBJ1-3; 8 bases are shared with TRBD1. Germline trimming cut 4 bases from V and 2 bases from J; bases unmatched to any gene: 4. The CDR3 consists of 15 residues. The germline CDR1 and CDR2 sequences are MGHRA and YSYEKL. In DNA, the CDR3 is TGCGCCAGCAGCCCACAGGGGGAGACTGGAAACACCATATATTTT. It translates to CASSPQGETGNTIYF.

V and J are TRBV21-1 and TRBJ2-2; the table assigns TRBD1, which was not confirmed against the DNA. TRBV21-1 is described as a pseudogene. The CDR3 consists of 18 residues. The CDR3 DNA reads TGTGCCAGCAGCCCCTATCGCGACAGGGGCATGAACACCGGGGAGCTGTTTTTT. This translates into CASSPYRDRGMNTGELFF.

This clone occurred a few times. The V call is TRBV9, the J call TRBJ1-6, with a possible D match to TRBD1 (5 bases). The CDR3 sequence is 14 residues long. Germline-derived CDR1 and CDR2 are SGDLS and YYNGEE. Trimming shortened V by 3 bases and J by 7 bases, and 11 bases separated the two germline ends. CDR3 region: CASSGRQLNSPLHF. The CDR3 DNA reads as TGTGCCAGCAGCGGAAGACAGCTGAATTCACCCCTCCACTTT.

This chain connects TRBV29-1 to TRBJ2-7, with D tentatively TRBD1 (6 bases). The CDR3 contains 13 residues. The V gene lost 7 bases and the J gene lost 3 bases, with 16 bases spanning the gap. Germline V gene lookup returns CDR1 SQVTM and CDR2 ANQGSEA. DNA of the CDR3: TGCAGCGCCCGAGACAGGATGGGCTACGAGCAGTACTTC. It codes for CSARDRMGYEQYF.

This chain uses TRBV25-1 with TRBJ2-7, with a possible D match to TRBD1 (7 bases). Germline V gene lookup returns CDR1 MGHDK and CDR2 SYGVNS. The CDR3 is 14 residues long. V lost 2 bases and J 10 bases, leaving 18 bases between the germline ends. CDR3 nucleotide sequence: TGTGCCAGCAGTGAAACGGTAGGAGGGGGCGAACAGTACTTC. Encoded protein: CASSETVGGGEQYF.

The genes are TRBV10-2 and TRBJ2-2; 9 bases map to TRBD1. Germline CDR1 and CDR2: WSHSY and SAAADI. J gave up 7 bases and V 7 bases, and 7 bases lay outside the gene matches. This CDR3 comprises 14 residues. The CDR3 is CASTGTGQRGELFF. The CDR3 region has the DNA TGCGCCAGCACTGGGACAGGGCAACGCGGGGAGCTGTTTTTT.

This rearrangement joins TRBV28 to TRBJ2-5; D possibly corresponds to TRBD2 (6 bases). The ends were cut back, 6 bases at V and 1 base at J, with 15 bases in the middle. The CDR3 is 15 residues long. Germline V lookup: CDR1 MDHEN, CDR2 SYDVKM. CDR3 DNA: TGTGCCAGCAGCTCGGTGGGGACTGCCCAAGAGACCCAGTACTTC. It is translated as CASSSVGTAQETQYF.

The table lists this clone with a few counts. The chain has TRBV28 and TRBJ1-1, with D hard to call. The CDR3 runs to 11 residues. V lost 6 bases and J 8 bases, leaving 10 bases between the germline ends. The V gene's germline CDR1 is MDHEN and CDR2 SYDVKM. CDR3 protein: CASSTMAEAFF. The CDR3 region has the DNA TGTGCCAGCAGCACAATGGCAGAAGCTTTCTTT.

This clone was seen more than once but under ten times. The genes are TRBV5-3 and TRBJ1-3; 10 bases align to TRBD1. TRBV5-3 is an ORF; its function is uncertain. J lost 2 bases, V lost 10 bases, and 15 bases had no gene match. The CDR3 contains 17 residues. The CDR3 DNA reads TGTGCCCAGATCCGGGACAGGGGTCTACTGGCTGGAAACACCATATATTTT. This codes for CAQIRDRGLLAGNTIYF.

The rearrangement uses TRBV7-9 and TRBJ2-5, with D perhaps TRBD1 (6 bases). CDR3 size: 16 residues. Trimming left V 5 bases short and J 5 bases short, with 21 bases between. Per the germline V gene, CDR1 is SEHNR and CDR2 is FQNEAQ (reference sequence). The CDR3 bases are TGTGCCAGCAGCACCCGACTTCCAACAGGGTCGGAGACCCAGTACTTC. Its translation is CASSTRLPTGSETQYF. The whole variable domain, remainder taken from reference TRBV7-9 and TRBJ2-5, is DTGVSQNPRHKITKRGQNVTFRCDPISEHNRLYWYRQTLGQGPEFLTYFQNEAQLEKSRLLSDRFSAERPKGSFSTLEIQRTEQGDSAMYLCASSTRLPTGSETQYFGPGTRLLVL.

This clone has only one observation. The rearrangement uses TRBV25-1 and TRBJ2-6; 9 bases line up with TRBD1. This CDR3 has 18 residues. V lost 3 bases to trimming and J lost 1 base; unmatched junction nucleotides: 7. The germline V gene encodes CDR1 MGHDK and CDR2 SYGVNS. The CDR3 here is CASSDSPGTGSGANVLTF. The CDR3 DNA sequence: TGTGCCAGCAGTGATAGTCCCGGGACAGGGTCTGGGGCCAACGTCCTGACTTTC.

The rearrangement uses TRBV19 and TRBJ2-2, with D perhaps matching TRBD2 (6 bases). The CDR3 contains 15 residues. From germline, CDR1 is LNHDA and CDR2 SQIVND (reference sequence). Trimming shortened V by 6 bases and J by 9 bases, and 20 bases separated the two germline ends. In DNA form, the CDR3 reads TGTGCCAGTAGCCTCGAGGTGGGGGGATATCGGGAGCTGTTTTTT. It translates to CASSLEVGGYRELFF.

The chain links TRBV5-1 to TRBJ1-2; D not certain. Deletions cut 0 bases from V and 0 bases from J, with 15 bases between. CDR3 length: 17 amino acids. The germline CDR1 and CDR2 sequences are SGHRS and YFSETQ. The CDR3 here is CASSLDGRGTSNYGYTF. In DNA form, the CDR3 reads TGCGCCAGCAGCTTGGACGGACGGGGAACTTCTAACTATGGCTACACCTTC.

A few counts support this clone. The chain couples TRBV5-6 to TRBJ2-7; 10 bases fit TRBD2. In germline, CDR1 is SGHDT, CDR2 YYEEEE. With 2 bases clipped from V and 3 bases from J, the junction kept 2 bases outside the gene matches. This CDR3 contains 14 residues. The CDR3 DNA sequence: TGTGCCAGCAGCTTAGCGGGGGGGCTCTACGAGCAGTACTTC. Translated: CASSLAGGLYEQYF.

The CDR3 spells CASSRTAVATGELFF. As DNA, the CDR3 is TGTGCCAGCAGCCGGACAGCAGTTGCCACCGGGGAGCTGTTTTTT. The chain is built from TRBV7-9 and TRBJ2-2; D perhaps matches TRBD1 (6 bases). This CDR3 is built from 15 residues. Trimming took 5 bases from V and 4 from J, leaving 14 bases between them. Germline CDR1 SEHNR, CDR2 FQNEAQ (reference sequence). Looking up the rest from reference TRBV7-9 and TRBJ2-2 gives the full variable domain: DTGVSQNPRHKITKRGQNVTFRCDPISEHNRLYWYRQTLGQGPEFLTYFQNEAQLEKSRLLSDRFSAERPKGSFSTLEIQRTEQGDSAMYLCASSRTAVATGELFFGEGSRLTVL.

This clone has just a few counts. The V call is TRBV27, the J call TRBJ1-6; D not resolved. Germline assignment: CDR1 MNHEY and CDR2 SMNVEV (reference sequence). The CDR3 contains 16 residues. Trimming removed 3 bases at V and 0 bases at J, with 9 bases between. The CDR3 region is CASSFVGSSYNSPLHF. The DNA of the CDR3 is TGTGCCAGCAGTTTTGTCGGGAGCTCCTATAATTCACCCCTCCACTTT.

This chain connects TRBV6-5 to TRBJ2-7, with D maybe TRBD1 (6 bases). The CDR3 is 12 amino acids. Germline V gene lookup returns CDR1 MNHEY and CDR2 SVGAGI. The germline V and J ends were trimmed by 8 bases and 4 bases, with 12 bases remaining between them. CDR3 sequence (DNA): TGTGCCAGCGGGGGCTGGGGATACGAGCAGTACTTC. The encoded protein is CASGGWGYEQYF.